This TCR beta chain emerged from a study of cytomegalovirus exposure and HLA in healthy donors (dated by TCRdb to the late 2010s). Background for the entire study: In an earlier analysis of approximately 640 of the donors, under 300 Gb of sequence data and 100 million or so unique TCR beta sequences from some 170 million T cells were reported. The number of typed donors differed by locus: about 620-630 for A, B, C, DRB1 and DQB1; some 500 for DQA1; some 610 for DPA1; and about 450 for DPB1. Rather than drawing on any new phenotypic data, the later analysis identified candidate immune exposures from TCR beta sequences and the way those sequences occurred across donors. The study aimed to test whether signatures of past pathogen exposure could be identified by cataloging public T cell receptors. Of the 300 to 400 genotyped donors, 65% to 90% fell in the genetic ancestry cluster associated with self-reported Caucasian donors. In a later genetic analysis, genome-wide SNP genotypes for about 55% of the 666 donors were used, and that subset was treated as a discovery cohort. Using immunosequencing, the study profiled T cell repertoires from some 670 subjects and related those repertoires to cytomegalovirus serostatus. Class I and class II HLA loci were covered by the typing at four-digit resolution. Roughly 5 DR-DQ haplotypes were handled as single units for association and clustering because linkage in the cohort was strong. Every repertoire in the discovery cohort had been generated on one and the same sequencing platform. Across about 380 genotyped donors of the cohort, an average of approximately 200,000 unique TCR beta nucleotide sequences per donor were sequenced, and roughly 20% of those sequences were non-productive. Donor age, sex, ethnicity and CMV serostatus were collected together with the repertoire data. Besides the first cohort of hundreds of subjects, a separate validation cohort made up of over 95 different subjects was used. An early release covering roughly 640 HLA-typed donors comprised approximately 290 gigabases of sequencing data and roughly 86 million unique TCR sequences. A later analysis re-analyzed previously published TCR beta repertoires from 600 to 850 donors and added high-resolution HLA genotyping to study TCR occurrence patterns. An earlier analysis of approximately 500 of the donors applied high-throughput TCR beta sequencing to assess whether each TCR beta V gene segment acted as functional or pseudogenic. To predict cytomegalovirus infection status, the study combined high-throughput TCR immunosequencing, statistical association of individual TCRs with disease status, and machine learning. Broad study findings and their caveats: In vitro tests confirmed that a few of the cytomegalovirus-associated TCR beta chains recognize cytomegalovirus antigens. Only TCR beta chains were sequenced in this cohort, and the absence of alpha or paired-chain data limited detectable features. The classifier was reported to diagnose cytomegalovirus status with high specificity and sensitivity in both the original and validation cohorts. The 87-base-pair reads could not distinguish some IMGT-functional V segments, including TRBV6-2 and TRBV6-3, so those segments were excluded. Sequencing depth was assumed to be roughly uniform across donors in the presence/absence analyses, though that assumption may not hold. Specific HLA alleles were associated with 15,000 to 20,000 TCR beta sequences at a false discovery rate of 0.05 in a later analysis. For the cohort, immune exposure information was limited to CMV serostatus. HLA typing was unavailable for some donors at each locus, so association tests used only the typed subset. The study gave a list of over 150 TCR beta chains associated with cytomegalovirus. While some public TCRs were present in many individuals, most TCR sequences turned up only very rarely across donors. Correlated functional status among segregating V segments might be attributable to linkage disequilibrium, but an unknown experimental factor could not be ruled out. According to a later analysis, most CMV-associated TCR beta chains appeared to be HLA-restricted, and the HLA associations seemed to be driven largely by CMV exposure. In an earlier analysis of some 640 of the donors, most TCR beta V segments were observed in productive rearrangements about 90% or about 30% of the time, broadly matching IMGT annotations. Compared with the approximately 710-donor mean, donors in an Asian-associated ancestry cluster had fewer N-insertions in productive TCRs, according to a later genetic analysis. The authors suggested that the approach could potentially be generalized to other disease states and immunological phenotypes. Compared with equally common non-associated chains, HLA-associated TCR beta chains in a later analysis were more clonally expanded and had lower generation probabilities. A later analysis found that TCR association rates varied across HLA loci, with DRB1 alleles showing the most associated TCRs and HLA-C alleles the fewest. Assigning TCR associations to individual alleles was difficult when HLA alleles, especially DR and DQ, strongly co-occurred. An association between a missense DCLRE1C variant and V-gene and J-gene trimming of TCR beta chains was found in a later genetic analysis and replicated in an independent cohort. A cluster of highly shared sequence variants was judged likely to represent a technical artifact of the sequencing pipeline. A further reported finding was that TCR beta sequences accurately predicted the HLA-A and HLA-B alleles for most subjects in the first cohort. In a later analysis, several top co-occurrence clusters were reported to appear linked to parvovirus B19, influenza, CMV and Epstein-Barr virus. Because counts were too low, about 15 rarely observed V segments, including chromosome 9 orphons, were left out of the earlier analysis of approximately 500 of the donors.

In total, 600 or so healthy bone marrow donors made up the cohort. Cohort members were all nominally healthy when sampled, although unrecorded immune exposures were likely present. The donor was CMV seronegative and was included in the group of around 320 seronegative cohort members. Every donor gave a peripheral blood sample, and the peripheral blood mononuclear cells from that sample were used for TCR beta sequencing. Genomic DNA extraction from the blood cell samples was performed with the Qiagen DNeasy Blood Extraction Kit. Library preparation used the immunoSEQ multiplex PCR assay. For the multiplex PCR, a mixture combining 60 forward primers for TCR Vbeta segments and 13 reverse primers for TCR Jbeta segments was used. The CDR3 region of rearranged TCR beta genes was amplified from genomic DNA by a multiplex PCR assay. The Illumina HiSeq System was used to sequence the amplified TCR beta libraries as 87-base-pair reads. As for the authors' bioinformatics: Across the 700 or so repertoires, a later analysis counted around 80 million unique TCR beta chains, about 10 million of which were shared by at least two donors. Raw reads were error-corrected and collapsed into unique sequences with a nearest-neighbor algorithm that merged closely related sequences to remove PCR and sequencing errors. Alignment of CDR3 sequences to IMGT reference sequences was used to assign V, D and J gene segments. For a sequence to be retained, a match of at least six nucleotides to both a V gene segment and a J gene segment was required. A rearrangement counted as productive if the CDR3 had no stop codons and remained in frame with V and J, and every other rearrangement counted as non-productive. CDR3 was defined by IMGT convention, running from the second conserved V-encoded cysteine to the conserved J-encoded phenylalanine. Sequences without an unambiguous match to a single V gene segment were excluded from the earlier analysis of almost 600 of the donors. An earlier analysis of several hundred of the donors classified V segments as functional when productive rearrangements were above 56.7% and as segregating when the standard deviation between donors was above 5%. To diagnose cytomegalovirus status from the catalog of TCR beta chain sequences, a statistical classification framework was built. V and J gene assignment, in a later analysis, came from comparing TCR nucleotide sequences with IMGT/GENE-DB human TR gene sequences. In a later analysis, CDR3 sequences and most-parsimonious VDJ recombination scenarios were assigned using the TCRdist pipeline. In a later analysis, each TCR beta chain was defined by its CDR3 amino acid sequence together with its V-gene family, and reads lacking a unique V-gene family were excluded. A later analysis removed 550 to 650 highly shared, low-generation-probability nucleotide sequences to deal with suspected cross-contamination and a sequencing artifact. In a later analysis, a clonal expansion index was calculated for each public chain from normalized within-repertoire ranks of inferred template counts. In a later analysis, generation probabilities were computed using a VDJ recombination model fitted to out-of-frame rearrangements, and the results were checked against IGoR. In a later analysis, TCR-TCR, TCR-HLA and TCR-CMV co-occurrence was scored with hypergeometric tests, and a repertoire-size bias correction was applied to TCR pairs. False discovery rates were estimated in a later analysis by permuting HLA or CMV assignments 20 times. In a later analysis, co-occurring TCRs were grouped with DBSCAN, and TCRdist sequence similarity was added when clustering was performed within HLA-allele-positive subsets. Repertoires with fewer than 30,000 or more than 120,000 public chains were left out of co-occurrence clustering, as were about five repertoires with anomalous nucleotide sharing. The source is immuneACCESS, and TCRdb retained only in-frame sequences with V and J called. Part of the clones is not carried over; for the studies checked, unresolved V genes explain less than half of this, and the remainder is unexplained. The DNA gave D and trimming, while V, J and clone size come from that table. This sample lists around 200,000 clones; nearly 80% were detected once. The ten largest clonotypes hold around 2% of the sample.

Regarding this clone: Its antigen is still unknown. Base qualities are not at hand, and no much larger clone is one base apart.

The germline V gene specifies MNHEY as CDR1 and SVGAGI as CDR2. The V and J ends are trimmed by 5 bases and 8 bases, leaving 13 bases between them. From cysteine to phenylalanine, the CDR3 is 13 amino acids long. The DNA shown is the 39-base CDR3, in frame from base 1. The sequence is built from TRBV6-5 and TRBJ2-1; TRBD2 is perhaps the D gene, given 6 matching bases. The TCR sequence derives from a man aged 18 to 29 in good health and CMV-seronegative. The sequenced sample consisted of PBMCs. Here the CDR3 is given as CASSKPGGDEQFF. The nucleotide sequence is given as TGTGCCAGCAGTAAGCCCGGGGGAGATGAGCAGTTCTTC.